This TCR beta chain was sequenced during a study of identifying expanded T cells in peripheral blood. The study's findings and limits: Technical replicates showed around 1.3 changed clones; roughly two weeks 15 to 20; four weeks 19. Clone count variance between approximately 2-week samples rose with total template count.

Libraries were prepared by immunoSEQ multiplex PCR; TCRdb keeps only in-frame clonotypes and omits some of them. This table holds approximately 110,000 clones, around nine tenths found once. The CDR3 contains 19 residues. J lost 1 base, V lost 2 bases, and 14 bases had no gene match. Germline lookup yields CDR1 SSHAT and CDR2 FNYEAQ (reference sequence). Healthy donors had no documented immune events, such as infections, while sampled. The table lists this clone with a count of one. Its antigen is undetermined. Sample: blood. The TCR was taken from a person aged 18-70 years in good health. The chain combines TRBV7-7 with TRBJ2-5; 9 nucleotides agree with TRBD2. The CDR3 DNA reads as TGTGCCAGCAGCTTATTGTCTCGGGGACTAGCCGAAAGCCAAGAGACCCAGTACTTC. As protein: CASSLLSRGLAESQETQYF.